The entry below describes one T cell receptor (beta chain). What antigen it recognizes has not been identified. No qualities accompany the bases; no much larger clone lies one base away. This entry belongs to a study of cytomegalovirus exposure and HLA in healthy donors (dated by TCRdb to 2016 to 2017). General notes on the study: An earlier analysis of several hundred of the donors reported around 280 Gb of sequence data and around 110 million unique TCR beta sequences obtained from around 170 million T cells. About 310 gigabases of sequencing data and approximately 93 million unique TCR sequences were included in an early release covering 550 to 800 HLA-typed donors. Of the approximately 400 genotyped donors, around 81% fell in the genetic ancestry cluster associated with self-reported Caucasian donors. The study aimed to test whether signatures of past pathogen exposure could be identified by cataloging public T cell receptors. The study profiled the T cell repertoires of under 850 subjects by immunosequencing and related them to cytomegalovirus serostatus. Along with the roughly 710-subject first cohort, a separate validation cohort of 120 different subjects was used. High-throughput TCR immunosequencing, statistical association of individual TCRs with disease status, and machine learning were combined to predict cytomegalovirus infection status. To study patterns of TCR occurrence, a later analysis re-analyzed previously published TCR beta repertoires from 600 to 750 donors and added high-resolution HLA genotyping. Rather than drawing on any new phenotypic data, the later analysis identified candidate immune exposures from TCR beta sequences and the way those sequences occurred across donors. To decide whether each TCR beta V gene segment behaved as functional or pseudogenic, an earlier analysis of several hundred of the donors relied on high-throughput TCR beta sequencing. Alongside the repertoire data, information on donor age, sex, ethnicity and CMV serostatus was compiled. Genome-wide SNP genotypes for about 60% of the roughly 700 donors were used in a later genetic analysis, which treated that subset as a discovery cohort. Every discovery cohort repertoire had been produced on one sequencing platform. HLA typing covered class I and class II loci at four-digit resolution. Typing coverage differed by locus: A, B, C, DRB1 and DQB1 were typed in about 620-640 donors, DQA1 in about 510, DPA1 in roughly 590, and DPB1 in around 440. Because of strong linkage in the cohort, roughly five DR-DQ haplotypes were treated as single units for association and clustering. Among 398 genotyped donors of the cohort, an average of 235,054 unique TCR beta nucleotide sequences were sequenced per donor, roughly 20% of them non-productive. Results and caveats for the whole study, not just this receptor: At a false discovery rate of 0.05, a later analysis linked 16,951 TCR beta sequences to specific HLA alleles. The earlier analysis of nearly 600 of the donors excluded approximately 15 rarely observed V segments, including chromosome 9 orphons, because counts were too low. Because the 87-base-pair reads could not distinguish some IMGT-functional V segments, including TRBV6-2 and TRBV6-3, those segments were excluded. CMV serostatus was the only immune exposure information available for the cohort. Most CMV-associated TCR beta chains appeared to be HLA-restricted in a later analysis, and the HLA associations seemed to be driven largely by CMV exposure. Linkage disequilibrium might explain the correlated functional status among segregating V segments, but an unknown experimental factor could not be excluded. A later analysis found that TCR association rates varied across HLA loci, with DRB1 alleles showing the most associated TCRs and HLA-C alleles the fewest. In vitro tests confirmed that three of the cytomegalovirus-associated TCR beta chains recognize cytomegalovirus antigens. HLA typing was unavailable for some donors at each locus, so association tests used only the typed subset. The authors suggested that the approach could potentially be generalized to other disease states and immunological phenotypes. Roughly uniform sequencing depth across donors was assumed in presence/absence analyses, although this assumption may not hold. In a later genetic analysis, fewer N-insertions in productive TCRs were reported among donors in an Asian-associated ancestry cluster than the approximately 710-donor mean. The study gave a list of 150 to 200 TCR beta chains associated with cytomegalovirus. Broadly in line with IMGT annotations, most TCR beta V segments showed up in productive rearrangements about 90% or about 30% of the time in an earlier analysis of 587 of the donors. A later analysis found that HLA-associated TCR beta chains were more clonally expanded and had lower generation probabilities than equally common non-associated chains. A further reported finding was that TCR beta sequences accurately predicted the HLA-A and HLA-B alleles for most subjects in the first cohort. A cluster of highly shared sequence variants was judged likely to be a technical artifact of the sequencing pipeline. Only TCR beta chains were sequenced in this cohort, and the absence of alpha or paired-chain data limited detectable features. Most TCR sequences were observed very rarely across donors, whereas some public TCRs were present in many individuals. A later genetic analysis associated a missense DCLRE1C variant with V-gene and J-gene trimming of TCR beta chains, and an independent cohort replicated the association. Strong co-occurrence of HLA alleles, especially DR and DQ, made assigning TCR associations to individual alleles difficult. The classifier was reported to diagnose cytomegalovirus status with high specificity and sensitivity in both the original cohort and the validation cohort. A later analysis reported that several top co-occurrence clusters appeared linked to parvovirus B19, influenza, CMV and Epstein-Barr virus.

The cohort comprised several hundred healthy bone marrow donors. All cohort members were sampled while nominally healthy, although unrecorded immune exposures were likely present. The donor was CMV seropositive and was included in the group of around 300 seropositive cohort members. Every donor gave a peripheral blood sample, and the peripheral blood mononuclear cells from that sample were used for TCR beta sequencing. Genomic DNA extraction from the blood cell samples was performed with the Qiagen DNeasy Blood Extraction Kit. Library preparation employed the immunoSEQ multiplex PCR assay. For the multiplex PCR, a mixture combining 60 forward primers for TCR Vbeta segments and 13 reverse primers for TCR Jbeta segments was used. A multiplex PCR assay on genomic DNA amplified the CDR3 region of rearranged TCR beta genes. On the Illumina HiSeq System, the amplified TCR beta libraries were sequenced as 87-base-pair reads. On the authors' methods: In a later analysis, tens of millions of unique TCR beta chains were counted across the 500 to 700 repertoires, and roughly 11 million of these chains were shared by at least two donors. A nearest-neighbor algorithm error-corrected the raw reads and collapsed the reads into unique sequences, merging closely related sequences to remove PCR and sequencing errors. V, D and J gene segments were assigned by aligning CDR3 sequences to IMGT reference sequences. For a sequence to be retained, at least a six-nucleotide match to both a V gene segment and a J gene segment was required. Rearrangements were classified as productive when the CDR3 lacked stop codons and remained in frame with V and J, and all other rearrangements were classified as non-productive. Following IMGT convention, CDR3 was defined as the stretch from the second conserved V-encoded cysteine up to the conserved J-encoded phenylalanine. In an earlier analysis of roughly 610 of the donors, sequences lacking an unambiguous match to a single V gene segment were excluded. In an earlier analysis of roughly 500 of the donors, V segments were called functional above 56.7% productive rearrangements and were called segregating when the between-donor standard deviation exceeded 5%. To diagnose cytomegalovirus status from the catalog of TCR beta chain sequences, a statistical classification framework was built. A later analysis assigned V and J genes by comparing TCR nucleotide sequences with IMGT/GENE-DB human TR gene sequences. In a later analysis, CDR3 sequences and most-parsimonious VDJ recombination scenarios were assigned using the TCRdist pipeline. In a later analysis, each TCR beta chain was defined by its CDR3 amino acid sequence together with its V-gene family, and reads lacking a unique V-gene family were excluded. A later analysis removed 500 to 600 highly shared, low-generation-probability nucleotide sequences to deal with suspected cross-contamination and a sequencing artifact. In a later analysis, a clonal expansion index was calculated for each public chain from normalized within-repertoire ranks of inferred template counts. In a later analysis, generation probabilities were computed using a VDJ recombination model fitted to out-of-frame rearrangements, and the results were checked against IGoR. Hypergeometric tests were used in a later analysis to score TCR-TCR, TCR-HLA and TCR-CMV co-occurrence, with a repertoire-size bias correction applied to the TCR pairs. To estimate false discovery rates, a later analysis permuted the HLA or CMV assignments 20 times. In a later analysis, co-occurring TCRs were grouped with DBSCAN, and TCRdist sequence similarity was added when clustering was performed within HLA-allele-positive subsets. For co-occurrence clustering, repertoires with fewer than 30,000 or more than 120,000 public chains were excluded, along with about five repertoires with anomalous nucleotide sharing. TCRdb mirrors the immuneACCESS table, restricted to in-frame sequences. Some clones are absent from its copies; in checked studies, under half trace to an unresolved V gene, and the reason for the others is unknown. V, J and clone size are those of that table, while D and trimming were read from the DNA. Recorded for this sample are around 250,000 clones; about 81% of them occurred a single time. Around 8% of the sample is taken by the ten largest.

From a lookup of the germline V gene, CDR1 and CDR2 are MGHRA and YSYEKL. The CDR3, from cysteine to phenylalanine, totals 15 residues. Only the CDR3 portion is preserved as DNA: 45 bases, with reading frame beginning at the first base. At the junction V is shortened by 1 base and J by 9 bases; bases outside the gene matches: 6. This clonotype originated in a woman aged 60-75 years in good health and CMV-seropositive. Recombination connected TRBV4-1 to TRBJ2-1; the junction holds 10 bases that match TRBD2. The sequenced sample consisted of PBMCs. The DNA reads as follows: TGCGCCAGCAGCCAAGGCCTAGCGGGAGTCGCTGAGCAGTTCTTC. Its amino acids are CASSQGLAGVAEQFF.